Each of the 8 T cell receptor beta chains below was sequenced from the same sample in a study of graft-versus-host responses after intestinal transplantation. Produced via immunoSEQ multiplex PCR; TCRdb's table is partial and in-frame only. Here the sample spans under 150,000 clones, roughly 96% being singletons. Which antigens these TCRs recognize remains unknown. Sequences were derived from unstimulated CD8+ T cells sorted from spleen or lymph node cells, sampled before intestinal transplant. The receptors were gathered from a human donor who received an intestinal transplant.

The chain employs TRBV27 and TRBJ2-7; 9 nucleotides line up with TRBD1. This CDR3 has 14 residues. Trimming took 7 bases from V and 3 from J; bases not matched to a gene: 7. Germline V gene data show CDR1 as MNHEY and CDR2 as SMNVEV (reference sequence). The CDR3 loop is CASTPQGAFYEQYF. The CDR3 bases are TGTGCCAGCACCCCACAGGGGGCGTTCTACGAGCAGTACTTC.

V and J are TRBV16 and TRBJ1-5, with D possibly TRBD1 on 5 matching bases. The CDR3 is 14 amino acids. Trimming removed 3 bases at V and 3 bases at J, with 9 bases between. Germline V lookup: CDR1 KGHSY, CDR2 FQNENV. Written as DNA, the CDR3 is TGTGCCAGCAGCCACGGGACTTACAATCAGCCCCAGCATTTT. Its protein product is CASSHGTYNQPQHF.

This clone has only one observation. The J gene is TRBJ2-7, the V gene TRBV11-2, with 9 bases fitting TRBD1. The ends lost 5 bases at V and 4 bases at J; junction bases unmatched: 15. CDR3 length equals 17 residues. Germline CDR1 reads SGHAT; CDR2 reads FQNNGV. CDR3 bases: TGTGCCAGCAGCGCCCATTTCAGGGAGGGACAGGGTTACGAGCAGTACTTC. It specifies CASSAHFREGQGYEQYF. Based on the CDR3 plus reference TRBV11-2 and TRBJ2-7, the full variable domain is EAGVAQSPRYKIIEKRQSVAFWCNPISGHATLYWYQQILGQGPKLLIQFQNNGVVDDSQLPKDRFSAERLKGVDSTLKIQPAKLEDSAVYLCASSAHFREGQGYEQYFGPGTRLTVT.

The chain is built from TRBV25-1 and TRBJ2-1; 9 bases match TRBD2. CDR1 is MGHDK and CDR2 is SYGVNS in the germline V gene. V shed 0 bases and J 1 base; nucleotides not matched to a gene: 1. This CDR3 contains 16 residues. Here the CDR3 DNA reads TGTGCCAGCAGTGAATATAGCGGGAGTTCCTACAATGAGCAGTTCTTC. Translation gives CASSEYSGSSYNEQFF.

CDR3 sequence reads: CASSPSRLIGTEAFF. CDR3 sequence (DNA): TGTGCCAGCAGCCCAAGCAGGCTAATAGGGACTGAAGCTTTCTTT. This chain uses TRBV11-1 with TRBJ1-1; D unclear. Germline loops: CDR1 SGHAT, CDR2 FQDESV (reference sequence). Trimming took off 5 bases at V and 5 bases at J, with 18 bases between the two ends. CDR3 size: 15 residues.

The chain joins TRBV9 to TRBJ2-3; D tentatively fits TRBD1 or TRBD2 (5 bases each). Deletions cut 7 bases from V and 0 bases from J, with 18 bases between. The CDR3 totals 16 residues. CDR1 and CDR2 (germline): SGDLS, YYNGEE. The CDR3 DNA follows: TGTGCCAGCGCCTCCTCTCAGGGACCCAGCACAGATACGCAGTATTTT. Translating it yields CASASSQGPSTDTQYF.

The CDR3 reads CASSLYGTNEQFF. CDR3 DNA sequence: TGTGCCAGCAGCCTATACGGGACCAATGAGCAGTTCTTC. The chain links TRBV7-2 to TRBJ2-1; D could derive from TRBD1 or TRBD2 (5 bases each). The V and J ends lost 5 bases and 6 bases respectively, with 11 bases between them. The CDR3 is 13 residues long. Looked up from germline, CDR1 is SGHTA and CDR2 is FQGNSA.

The chain is built from TRBV7-6 and TRBJ2-7; D is unresolved. The CDR3 spans 16 residues. The germline V and J ends were trimmed by 5 bases and 0 bases, with 17 bases remaining between them. CDR1 SGHVS and CDR2 FNYEAQ come from the germline V gene. The CDR3 DNA reads TGTGCCAGCAGCCTTAGGGTGGCCGATAGCTCCTACGAGCAGTACTTC. Translated: CASSLRVADSSYEQYF.